The 27 T cell receptor beta chains reported below all come from one sample, sequenced in a study of PD-L1 blockade in urothelial cancer. TCRdb's copy holds only in-frame clones and misses some; the assay was immunoSEQ multiplex PCR. The sample contains more than 60,000 clones, 85% to 90% of which appear only once. Regarding time point: peripheral blood 6 weeks after treatment start. Sequenced material: PBMCs, taken around atezolizumab (anti-PD-L1) treatment. The receptors originated from a man between 60 and 75 years old with urothelial cancer.

J is TRBJ2-7 and V is TRBV10-3; a weak D match, TRBD2 (6 bases). V was trimmed by 5 bases and J by 8 bases, leaving 19 bases between them. The CDR3 spans 14 residues. Germline assignment: CDR1 ENHRY and CDR2 SYGVKD. The chain's CDR3 is CAISSDWAGGQQYF. The CDR3 DNA reads as TGTGCCATCAGTTCGGATTGGGCCGGGGGACAGCAGTACTTC.

The CDR3 is CASRFDRRAYEQYF. CDR3 bases: TGTGCCAGCAGATTCGACAGGCGGGCCTACGAGCAGTACTTC. The chain is built from TRBV6-5 and TRBJ2-7; possibly TRBD1 for D (6 bases). Per germline, CDR1 MNHEY and CDR2 SVGAGI. This CDR3 region has 14 residues. The ends were cut back, 6 bases at V and 2 bases at J, with 14 bases in the middle.

The chain links TRBV28 to TRBJ2-7; D possibly corresponds to TRBD1 (6 bases). Germline V gene data show CDR1 as MDHEN and CDR2 as SYDVKM. The CDR3 has 15 residues. V was pared by 4 bases and J by 2 bases, with 15 bases between. The CDR3 protein is CASSSTGQGAYEQYF. CDR3 nucleotide sequence: TGTGCCAGCAGTTCAACGGGACAAGGGGCCTACGAGCAGTACTTC.

The gene calls are TRBV21-1 and TRBJ2-3; TRBD1, as called in the table, went unchecked against the DNA. TRBV21-1 is an annotated pseudogene. This CDR3 has 13 residues. The CDR3 spells CATHRQATDTQYF. The CDR3 DNA reads as TGTGCCACTCATCGACAAGCCACAGATACGCAGTATTTT.

This clone was detected only once. The rearrangement links TRBV2 to TRBJ2-2; 8 positions agree with TRBD1. CDR3 size: 16 residues. V shed 8 bases and J 1 base; nucleotides not matched to a gene: 9. Germline-derived CDR1 and CDR2 are SNHLY and FYNNEI. Written as DNA, the CDR3 is TGTGCCAGCGTTTCCCCCGGACAGGGGAACACCGGGGAGCTGTTTTTT. Translation gives CASVSPGQGNTGELFF.

Only one count was recorded for this clone. The rearrangement links TRBV2 to TRBJ2-3; 7 nucleotides line up with TRBD2. Trimming at V came to 8 bases and at J to 6 bases, leaving 11 bases not matched to a gene. Per germline, CDR1 SNHLY and CDR2 FYNNEI. The CDR3 length is 14 residues. CDR3 in amino acids: CASLRDPGGDTQYF. The CDR3 coding sequence is TGTGCCAGCCTCCGGGACCCCGGGGGGGATACGCAGTATTTT.

This clone has more than one count but fewer than ten. The chain has TRBV5-1 and TRBJ1-1, with 10 bases that match TRBD1. The CDR3 contains 14 residues. CDR1 is SGHRS and CDR2 is YFSETQ in the germline V gene. V was pared by 4 bases and J by 4 bases, with 4 bases of the junction left unmatched. This chain's CDR3 is CASSRQGAGTEAFF. CDR3 DNA sequence: TGCGCCAGCAGCCGACAGGGGGCCGGCACTGAAGCTTTCTTT. Supplemented by reference TRBV5-1 and TRBJ1-1, the full variable domain reads KAGVTQTPRYLIKTRGQQVTLSCSPISGHRSVSWYQQTPGQGLQFLFEYFSETQRNKGNFPGRFSGRQFSNSRSEMNVSTLELGDSALYLCASSRQGAGTEAFFGQGTRLTVV.

The rearrangement uses TRBV10-3 and TRBJ2-3, with 9 nucleotides matching TRBD2. Germline assignment: CDR1 ENHRY and CDR2 SYGVKD. The J segment lost 2 bases and the V segment lost 7 bases, leaving 7 bases of the junction unmatched. The CDR3 length is 15 residues. In nucleotides, the CDR3 is TGTGCCATCAAGAGCCTAGCGGGGAACACAGATACGCAGTATTTT. Amino acid sequence: CAIKSLAGNTDTQYF.

The gene calls are TRBV25-1 and TRBJ2-2, with D possibly being TRBD1 (6 bases). V was trimmed by 8 bases and J by 2 bases, leaving 18 bases between them. In germline, CDR1 is MGHDK, CDR2 SYGVNS. The CDR3 has 16 residues. The CDR3 here is CASAQIGTFNTGELFF. The CDR3 DNA reads TGTGCCAGCGCGCAGATTGGGACATTTAACACCGGGGAGCTGTTTTTT.

V gene TRBV25-1 combines with J gene TRBJ1-5; a possible D gene is TRBD1 (6 bases). Germline V gene lookup returns CDR1 MGHDK and CDR2 SYGVNS. The CDR3 has 14 residues. Between the trimmed V and J ends, which lost 4 bases and 3 bases, there was a span of 10 bases. The CDR3 region has the DNA TGTGCCAGCAGTGTAAGGGGGTTCAATCAGCCCCAGCATTTT. Encoded protein: CASSVRGFNQPQHF.

J is TRBJ2-1 and V is TRBV4-2, with D maybe TRBD1 (6 bases). The CDR3 consists of 16 residues. Germline CDR1 reads LGHNA; CDR2 reads YNFKEQ. With 3 bases removed from V and 8 bases from J, the gap between germline ends came to 20 bases. For the CDR3, the DNA is TGTGCCAGCAGCCACGACAAGGGGGTATGGATCGATGAGCAGTTCTTC. This gives the protein CASSHDKGVWIDEQFF.

The CDR3 here is CASSTDRGNEQFF. CDR3 in DNA: TGTGCCAGCAGCACCGACAGGGGCAATGAGCAGTTCTTC. The chain employs TRBV7-3 and TRBJ2-1; 8 bases map to TRBD1. The germline gives CDR1 SGHTA, CDR2 FQGTGA. The CDR3 runs 13 residues. After removal of 5 bases from V and 6 bases from J, the junction contained 3 bases not matched to a gene. Looking up the rest from reference TRBV7-3 and TRBJ2-1 gives the full variable domain: GAGVSQTPSNKVTEKGKYVELRCDPISGHTALYWYRQSLGQGPEFLIYFQGTGAADDSGLPNDRFFAVRPEGSVSTLKIQRTERGDSAVYLCASSTDRGNEQFFGPGTRLTVL.

This CDR3 is CASSEMSSYEQYF. In DNA, the CDR3 is TGTGCCAGCAGTGAAATGAGCTCCTACGAGCAGTACTTC. The chain couples TRBV27 to TRBJ2-7; no definite D call. Trimming cost V 5 bases and J 0 bases, with 8 bases left between them. Per the germline V gene, CDR1 is MNHEY and CDR2 is SMNVEV (reference sequence). The CDR3 sequence is 13 residues long.

The chain has TRBV19 and TRBJ1-1, with D possibly TRBD1 on 5 matching bases. V lost 7 bases, J lost 4 bases, and 16 bases lay in between. Looked up from germline, CDR1 is LNHDA and CDR2 is SQIVND (reference sequence). The CDR3 runs to 14 residues. For the CDR3, the DNA is TGTGCCAGTAAACTCGGGGGTTATAGCACTGAAGCTTTCTTT. Translating it yields CASKLGGYSTEAFF.

This chain joins TRBV11-2 and TRBJ2-1, with D perhaps TRBD2 (6 bases). The V and J ends lost 2 bases and 8 bases respectively, with 19 bases between them. CDR1 and CDR2 from the germline V gene are SGHAT and FQNNGV. There are 16 residues in the CDR3. CDR3 bases: TGTGCCAGCAGCTTATGGCCCGACCGGGGAGGCGATGAGCAGTTCTTC. Amino acid sequence: CASSLWPDRGGDEQFF.

The V gene is TRBV6-1, the J gene TRBJ2-3; 11 nucleotides align to TRBD1. The ends lost 6 bases at V and 5 bases at J; junction bases unmatched: 7. The CDR3 is made up of 15 amino acids. Germline V gene lookup returns CDR1 MNHNS and CDR2 SASEGT. CDR3 sequence reads: CASSGTGTGGDTQYF. Here the CDR3 DNA reads TGTGCCAGCAGCGGAACCGGGACAGGGGGAGATACGCAGTATTTT.

The V call is TRBV29-1, the J call TRBJ1-2; 9 bases are shared with TRBD1. Germline CDR1 and CDR2: SQVTM and ANQGSEA. The CDR3 is made up of 13 amino acids. J was trimmed by 2 bases and V by 7 bases; bases with no gene match: 5. CDR3 DNA sequence: TGCAGCGGCGGACAGGGGAAGAACTATGGCTACACCTTC. It encodes CSGGQGKNYGYTF.

The rearrangement joins TRBV27 to TRBJ2-5, with 7 bases matching TRBD1. CDR1 is MNHEY, CDR2 SMNVEV, per germline (reference sequence). The CDR3 is made up of 13 amino acids. V gave up 10 bases and J gave up 5 bases; unmatched junction bases: 10. CDR3 sequence: CATQGGIWETQYF. The CDR3 DNA reads TGTGCCACCCAAGGGGGCATTTGGGAGACCCAGTACTTC.

The V and J genes are TRBV6-5 and TRBJ2-7, with TRBD2 identical over 9 bases. Per germline, CDR1 MNHEY and CDR2 SVGAGI. Trimming cost V 0 bases and J 7 bases; bases outside gene matches: 7. This CDR3 is built from 15 residues. The CDR3 sequence: CASSYSAGGLFEQYF. The CDR3 nucleotides read TGTGCCAGCAGTTACTCGGCGGGAGGGCTTTTTGAGCAGTACTTC.

In its sample, this clone was seen a few times. The gene calls are TRBV6-5 and TRBJ1-2; TRBD1 matches at 7 bases. Germline loops: CDR1 MNHEY, CDR2 SVGAGI. Germline trimming cut 6 bases from V and 5 bases from J; bases unmatched to any gene: 12. This CDR3 is built from 15 residues. DNA for the CDR3: TGTGCCAGCAGCCTCCGGGACAGCGGAAGTTATGGCTACACCTTC. The encoded protein is CASSLRDSGSYGYTF.

This sequence joins TRBV30 and TRBJ2-2, with no clear D. The CDR3 has 13 amino acids. Germline values: CDR1 GTSNPN, CDR2 SVGIG (reference sequence). V was cut by 0 bases and J by 5 bases, with 7 bases left in between. The CDR3 region is CAWSVLRTGELFF. The CDR3 DNA is TGTGCCTGGAGTGTACTCAGGACCGGGGAGCTGTTTTTT. Supplemented by reference TRBV30 and TRBJ2-2, the full variable domain reads SQTIHQWPATLVQPVGSPLSLECTVEGTSNPNLYWYRQAAGRGLQLLFYSVGIGQISSEVPQNLSASRPQDRQFILSSKKLLLSDSGFYLCAWSVLRTGELFFGEGSRLTVL.

The chain recombines TRBV7-9 with TRBJ2-3; 11 bases match TRBD1. This CDR3 comprises 17 residues. The ends lost 6 bases at V and 4 bases at J; junction bases unmatched: 12. Per germline, CDR1 SEHNR and CDR2 FQNEAQ (reference sequence). CDR3 residues: CASRSSRDRGKPDTQYF. DNA of the CDR3: TGTGCCAGCAGAAGTTCGCGGGACAGGGGGAAACCAGATACGCAGTATTTT. Full variable domain (missing parts from reference TRBV7-9 and TRBJ2-3): DTGVSQNPRHKITKRGQNVTFRCDPISEHNRLYWYRQTLGQGPEFLTYFQNEAQLEKSRLLSDRFSAERPKGSFSTLEIQRTEQGDSAMYLCASRSSRDRGKPDTQYFGPGTRLTVL.

This chain connects TRBV18 to TRBJ2-3, with D perhaps TRBD1 (5 bases). The germline V gene encodes CDR1 KGHSH and CDR2 LQKENI. V dropped 3 bases and J dropped 1 base, with 8 bases sitting between them. The CDR3 spans 14 residues. The CDR3 reads CASSPLGGTDTQYF. Written as DNA, the CDR3 is TGTGCCAGCTCACCCCTAGGGGGCACAGATACGCAGTATTTT.

CDR3 nucleotide sequence: TGTGCCAGCAGCCCCATTAGCGGGAGTGTAAATGAGCAGTTCTTC. Residues: CASSPISGSVNEQFF. The chain has TRBV7-3 and TRBJ2-1, with TRBD2 identical over 9 bases. Germline V CDR1 and CDR2: SGHTA, FQGTGA. The ends lost 5 bases at V and 7 bases at J; junction bases unmatched: 9. This CDR3 has 15 amino acids.

The chain carries TRBV11-3 and TRBJ1-2, with 9 nucleotides matching TRBD1. Germline CDR1 SGHNT, CDR2 YENEEA. The J segment lost 7 bases and the V segment lost 5 bases, leaving 11 bases of the junction unmatched. The CDR3 totals 15 residues. CDR3 amino acids: CASSPLPGQGFGYTF. The DNA of the CDR3 is TGTGCCAGCAGCCCGCTGCCGGGACAGGGTTTTGGCTACACCTTC.

The chain employs TRBV28 and TRBJ1-5; 8 nucleotides agree with TRBD1. CDR1 MDHEN and CDR2 SYDVKM come from the germline V gene. This CDR3 has 13 amino acids. V lost 10 bases to trimming and J lost 6 bases; unmatched junction nucleotides: 8. CDR3 bases: TGTGCCACCAAAGACAGGGGAGGTCAGCCCCAGCATTTT. It codes for CATKDRGGQPQHF.

The rearrangement links TRBV11-2 to TRBJ2-3; possible D gene TRBD2, 6 bases. Germline CDR1 reads SGHAT; CDR2 reads FQNNGV. The CDR3 is made up of 12 amino acids. The V end lost 5 bases, the J end lost 7 bases, and 10 bases lay between the germline ends. CDR3 sequence (DNA): TGTGCCAGCAGCCCCGGAGGGCATACGCAGTATTTT. It encodes CASSPGGHTQYF.